This T cell receptor beta chain was identified during a study of T cells in Graves' hyperthyroidism and ophthalmopathy. Study information: Blood was drawn when the patient was first diagnosed and still untreated.

RNA transcripts provided the source from which TCR beta CDR3 regions were amplified. The study used the HTBI primer set for a first-round RT-PCR of the TCR CDR3. TCRdb analysed the multiplex PCR reads with MiXCR anew, one entry per CDR3 protein. Of some 500,000 distinct CDR3 sequences listed, about 16% are singletons. Per germline, CDR1 MDHEN and CDR2 SYDVKM. The CDR3 runs 13 residues. Trimming left V 2 bases short and J 8 bases short, with 12 bases between. Broader study findings: In blood, most of the thyroid clonotypes expanded above 0.001 were also present.

Individuals with ophthalmopathy presented a Clinical Activity Score of at least 3, a NOSPECS grade of at least 4 and a duration under 3 months. The authors obtained PBMCs from 7.5 to 10 ml of fresh peripheral blood. In its sample, this clonotype was seen many times. Its antigen is undetermined. This chain links TRBV28 with TRBJ1-2; D possibly corresponds to TRBD1 (5 bases). The sequencing sample was made of blood. The source is a woman aged 25 to 39 with Graves' ophthalmopathy. CDR3 sequence: CASSLPGLGGYTF. CDR3 DNA sequence: TGTGCCAGCAGTTTACCGGGGCTAGGCGGCTACACCTTC.